The clone carrying this T cell receptor beta chain was seen a handful of times. The CDR3 has 15 amino acids. V shed 0 bases and J shed 4 bases, with 12 bases lying between them. Looked up from germline, CDR1 is SGHDN and CDR2 is FVKESK. The source of the sample is a study of blood T cell repertoires in COVID-19. Study as a whole: Acute and convalescent COVID-19 samples came from the United States, Italy and Spain. PBMCs, B-cell-depleted T cells, or T cells were the source of the cDNA or gDNA that made up the material.

As handled by the study authors: Quantification of nucleated cells was approximated via reference gene primer amplification. Method: immunoSEQ multiplex PCR; TCRdb's copy keeps in-frame clones and lacks some. D and trimming come from the DNA, and the V and J calls and clone size come from that table. The table lists about 150,000 clones, around 84% of them singletons. The sequencing sample was made of peripheral blood. The rearrangement joins TRBV14 to TRBJ1-2; D unclear. The TCR originated in a man at least 80 years old with acute or convalescent COVID-19. The CDR3 loop reads CASSQESGLSYGYTF. CDR3 nucleotides: TGTGCCAGCAGCCAAGAAAGCGGGTTGTCCTATGGCTACACCTTC. Full variable domain (outside the CDR3, taken from reference TRBV14 and TRBJ1-2): EAGVTQFPSHSVIEKGQTVTLRCDPISGHDNLYWYRRVMGKEIKFLLHFVKESKQDESGMPNNRFLAERTGGTYSTLKVQPAELEDSGVYFCASSQESGLSYGYTFGSGTRLTVV.